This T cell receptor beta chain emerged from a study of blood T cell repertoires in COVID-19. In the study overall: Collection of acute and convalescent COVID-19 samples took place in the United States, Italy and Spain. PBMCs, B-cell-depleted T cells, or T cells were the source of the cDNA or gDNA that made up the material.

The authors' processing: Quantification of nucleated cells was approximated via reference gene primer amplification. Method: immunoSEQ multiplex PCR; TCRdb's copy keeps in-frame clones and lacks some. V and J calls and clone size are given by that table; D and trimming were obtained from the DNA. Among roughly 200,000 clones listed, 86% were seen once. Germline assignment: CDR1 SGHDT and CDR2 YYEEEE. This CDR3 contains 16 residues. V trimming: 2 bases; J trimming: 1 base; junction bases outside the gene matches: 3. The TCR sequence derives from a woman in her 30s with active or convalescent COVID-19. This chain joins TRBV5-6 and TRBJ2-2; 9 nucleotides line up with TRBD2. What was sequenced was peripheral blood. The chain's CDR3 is CASSFEAGGNTGELFF. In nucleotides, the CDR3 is TGTGCCAGCAGCTTTGAAGCGGGAGGGAACACCGGGGAGCTGTTTTTT.